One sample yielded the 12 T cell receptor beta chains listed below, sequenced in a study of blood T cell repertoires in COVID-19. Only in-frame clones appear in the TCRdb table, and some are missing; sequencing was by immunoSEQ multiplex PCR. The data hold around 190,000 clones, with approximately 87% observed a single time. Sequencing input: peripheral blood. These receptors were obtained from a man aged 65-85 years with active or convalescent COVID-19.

For the CDR3, the DNA is TGTGCCACCAGTGACCGCCTAGGATCGGGCTCCTACGAGCAGTACTTC. Its protein product is CATSDRLGSGSYEQYF. This chain links TRBV24-1 with TRBJ2-7; no reliable D call. V lost 4 bases to trimming and J lost 0 bases, with 15 bases between them. The CDR3 is 16 amino acids. Per germline, CDR1 KGHDR and CDR2 SFDVKD.

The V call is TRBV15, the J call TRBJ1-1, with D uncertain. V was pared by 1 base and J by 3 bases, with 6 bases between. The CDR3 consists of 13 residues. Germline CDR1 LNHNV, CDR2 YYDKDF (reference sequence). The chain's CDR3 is CATSRASYTEAFF. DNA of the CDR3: TGTGCCACCAGCAGAGCGTCCTACACTGAAGCTTTCTTT. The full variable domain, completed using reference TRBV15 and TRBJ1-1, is DAMVIQNPRYQVTQFGKPVTLSCSQTLNHNVMYWYQQKSSQAPKLLFHYYDKDFNNEADTPDNFQSRRPNTSFCFLDIRSPGLGDTAMYLCATSRASYTEAFFGQGTRLTVV.

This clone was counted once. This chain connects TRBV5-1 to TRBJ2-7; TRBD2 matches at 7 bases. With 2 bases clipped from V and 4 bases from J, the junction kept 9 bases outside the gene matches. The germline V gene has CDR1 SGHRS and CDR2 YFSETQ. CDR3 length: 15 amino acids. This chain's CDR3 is CASSFSSGIPYEQYF. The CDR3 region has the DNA TGCGCCAGCAGCTTCTCCAGCGGGATCCCTTACGAGCAGTACTTC.

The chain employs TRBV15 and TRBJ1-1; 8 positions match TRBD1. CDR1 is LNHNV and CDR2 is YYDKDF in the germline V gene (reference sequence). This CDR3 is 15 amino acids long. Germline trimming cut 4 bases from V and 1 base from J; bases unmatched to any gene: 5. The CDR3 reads CATSKKTGENTEAFF. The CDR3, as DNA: TGTGCCACCAGCAAGAAGACAGGGGAGAACACTGAAGCTTTCTTT.

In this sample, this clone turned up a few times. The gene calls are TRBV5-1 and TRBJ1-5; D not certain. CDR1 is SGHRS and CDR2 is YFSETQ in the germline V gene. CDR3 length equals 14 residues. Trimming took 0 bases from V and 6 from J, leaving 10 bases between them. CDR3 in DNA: TGCGCCAGCAGCTTGGACAGCGGTGCTCAGCCCCAGCATTTT. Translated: CASSLDSGAQPQHF.

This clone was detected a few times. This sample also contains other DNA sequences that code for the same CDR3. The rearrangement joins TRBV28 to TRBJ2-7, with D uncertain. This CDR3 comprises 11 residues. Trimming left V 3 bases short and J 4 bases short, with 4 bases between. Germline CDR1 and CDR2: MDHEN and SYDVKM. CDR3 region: CASSFLYEQYF. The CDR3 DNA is TGTGCCAGCAGTTTTCTATACGAGCAGTACTTC. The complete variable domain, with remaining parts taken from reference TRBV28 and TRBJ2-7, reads DVKVTQSSRYLVKRTGEKVFLECVQDMDHENMFWYRQDPGLGLRLIYFSYDVKMKEKGDIPEGYSVSREKKERFSLILESASTNQTSMYLCASSFLYEQYFGPGTRLTVT.

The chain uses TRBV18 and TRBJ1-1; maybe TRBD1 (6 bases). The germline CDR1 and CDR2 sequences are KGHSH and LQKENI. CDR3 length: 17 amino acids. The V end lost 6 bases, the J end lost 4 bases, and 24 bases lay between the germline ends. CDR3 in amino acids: CASSQGGMGGQSTEAFF. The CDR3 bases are TGTGCCAGCTCGCAGGGAGGGATGGGGGGCCAAAGCACTGAAGCTTTCTTT.

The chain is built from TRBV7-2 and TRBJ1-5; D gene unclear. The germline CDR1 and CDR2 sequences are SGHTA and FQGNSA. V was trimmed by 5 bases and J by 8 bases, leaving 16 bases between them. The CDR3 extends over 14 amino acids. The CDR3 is CASSPSASGEPQHF. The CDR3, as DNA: TGTGCCAGCAGCCCCTCGGCCAGCGGGGAGCCCCAGCATTTT.

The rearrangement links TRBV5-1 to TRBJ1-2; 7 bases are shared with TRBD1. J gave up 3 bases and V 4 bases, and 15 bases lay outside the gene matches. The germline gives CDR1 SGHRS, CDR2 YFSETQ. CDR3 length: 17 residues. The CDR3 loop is CASSGGKIRQGHYGYTF. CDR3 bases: TGCGCCAGCAGCGGGGGGAAAATAAGACAGGGTCACTATGGCTACACCTTC.

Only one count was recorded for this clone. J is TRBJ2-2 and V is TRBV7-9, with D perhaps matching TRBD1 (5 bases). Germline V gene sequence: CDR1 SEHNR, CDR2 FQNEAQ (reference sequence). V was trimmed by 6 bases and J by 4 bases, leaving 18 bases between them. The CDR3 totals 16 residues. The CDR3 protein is CASSHPPGQRTGELFF. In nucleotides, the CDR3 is TGTGCCAGCAGTCACCCTCCAGGGCAACGCACCGGGGAGCTGTTTTTT.

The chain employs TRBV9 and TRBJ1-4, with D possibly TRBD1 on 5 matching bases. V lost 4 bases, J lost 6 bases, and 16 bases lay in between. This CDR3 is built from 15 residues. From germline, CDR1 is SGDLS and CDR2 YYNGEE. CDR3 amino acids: CASSPSEGRYEKLFF. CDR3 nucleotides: TGTGCCAGCAGCCCTTCGGAGGGGAGGTATGAAAAACTGTTTTTT.

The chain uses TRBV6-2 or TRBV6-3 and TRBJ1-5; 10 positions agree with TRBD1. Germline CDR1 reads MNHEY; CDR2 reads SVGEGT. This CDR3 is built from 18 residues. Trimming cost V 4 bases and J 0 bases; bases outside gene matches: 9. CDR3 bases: TGTGCCAGCAGTTTCGGGACAGGGGTGTTTTCTAGCAATCAGCCCCAGCATTTT. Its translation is CASSFGTGVFSSNQPQHF.